This T cell receptor beta chain was captured in a study of cytomegalovirus exposure and HLA in healthy donors. PCR primers comprised 60 Vbeta and 13 Jbeta primers. TCRdb's table, derived via immunoSEQ multiplex PCR, lists solely in-frame clones and lacks some. The table has about 200,000 clones, over 60% seen once; the top ten hold 0.63%. Worth noting for this clone: What it binds is unknown.

CDR3 length: 15 amino acids. Germline CDR1 and CDR2: MNHNS and SASEGT. The V and J ends lost 5 bases and 4 bases respectively, with 18 bases between them. Findings of the study overall: A later analysis linked about 17,000 TCR beta sequences to HLA alleles at 0.05 false discovery rate. A previous analysis found most TCR beta V segments productive roughly 90% or roughly 30% of the time. Among TCR beta chains of equal frequency, HLA-associated ones were more clonally expanded in a later analysis.

The sequenced sample consisted of PBMCs. The chain is built from TRBV6-1 and TRBJ2-7; a possible D gene is TRBD2 (5 bases). The clonotype originates from a man in his late teens or twenties in good health and CMV-seronegative. The chain's CDR3 is CASSTRGADIYEQYF. The CDR3 DNA follows: TGTGCCAGCAGTACCCGCGGAGCGGATATATACGAGCAGTACTTC.